The subject of this entry is one T cell receptor (beta chain). Its specificity is unknown. The healthy adult donors were HIV-negative and reported no recent acute infections or vaccinations. V lost 5 bases and J lost 4; bases outside the gene matches: 8. Germline assignment: CDR1 LNHDA and CDR2 SQIVND (reference sequence). This CDR3 has 15 amino acids. Sorted-subset replicate PCR reactions were performed with approximately 190 ng DNA, corresponding to 30,000 or so T cell genomes. Only in-frame clones appear in the TCRdb table, and some are missing; sequencing was by immunoSEQ multiplex PCR. The repertoire holds roughly 2.5 million clones, with approximately 90% as singletons. This sample is part of a study of shared clonotypes between healthy human individuals. Findings and caveats of the study: Sharing of clonotypes among donors was expected to vary with sequencing depth.

This receptor was obtained from a man between 18 and 35 years old in good health. This chain uses TRBV19 with TRBJ2-7, with 10 bases aligning to TRBD2. The sample taken for sequencing was naive CD4+ T cells sorted from blood. Subset in this sample: CD45RA+ positively selected. CDR3 residues: CASSSLLAGAYEQYF. The CDR3 DNA reads TGTGCCAGTAGTTCGCTGCTAGCGGGAGCTTACGAGCAGTACTTC. Full variable domain (remainder filled in from reference TRBV19 and TRBJ2-7): DGGITQSPKYLFRKEGQNVTLSCEQNLNHDAMYWYRQDPGQGLRLIYYSQIVNDFQKGDIAEGYSVSREKKESFPLTVTSAQKNPTAFYLCASSSLLAGAYEQYFGPGTRLTVT.